This T cell receptor (beta chain) is from a study of T cells after somatic rescue of genetic block. The assay was immunoSEQ multiplex PCR, and TCRdb's table has in-frame clones only and misses some. The profile shows over 95,000 clones, approximately 90% of them singletons. About this clone itself: Other nucleotide sequences from this sample produce the same CDR3.

The CDR3 consists of 13 residues. CDR1 and CDR2 (germline): SGDLS, YYNGEE. With 0 bases clipped from V and 3 bases from J, the junction kept 0 bases outside the gene matches. Input material: peripheral blood mononuclear cells (PBMCs). This rearrangement joins TRBV9 to TRBJ2-7; TRBD1 aligns across 7 bases. The sequence derives from a woman aged 18-29 years. In DNA, the CDR3 is TGTGCCAGCAGCGTAGGGGACAGCTACGAGCAGTACTTC. Amino acids: CASSVGDSYEQYF.